This T cell receptor (beta chain) was found in a study of T cell responses to AZD1222 COVID-19 vaccine. Method: immunoSEQ multiplex PCR; TCRdb's copy keeps in-frame clones and lacks some. The sample has 90,000 to 120,000 clones, roughly nine tenths seen once; the top ten hold 3.1%. This CDR3 has 14 residues. Trimming took off 5 bases at V and 2 bases at J, with 13 bases between the two ends. Germline assignment: CDR1 MNHEY and CDR2 SVGEGT. This clone was observed a single time. As yet, its antigen is unknown. Regarding the study as a whole: A rise in Spike-specific TCR breadth and depth followed two AZD1222 doses. Just five or six AZD1222 recipients were seropositive at baseline.

The source of this sequence is an adult in good health. V and J are TRBV6-2 or TRBV6-3 and TRBJ2-7; either TRBD1 or TRBD2 may fit D (5 bases each). This material consisted of peripheral blood, taken on day 0 of MenACWY control vaccination. The CDR3 nucleotides are TGTGCCAGCAGTGACCCGGGGCAAACCTACGAGCAGTACTTC. Encoded protein: CASSDPGQTYEQYF.